The text below deals with one T cell receptor (beta chain). The antigen is undetermined. This CDR3 has 14 residues. V lost 7 bases and J 4 bases, leaving 13 bases between the germline ends. The V gene's germline CDR1 is SNHLY and CDR2 FYNNEI. Each diabetic donor fulfilled classification criteria for either type 1 or type 2. The record originates from a study of type 1 and type 2 diabetes patients. The wider study: CD4+ or CD8+ T cells were positively selected from PBMCs with microbeads. Points from the study as a whole: Both CD4+ and CD8+ type 2 diabetes repertoires showed significantly higher diversity than type 1.

PCR was run on genomic DNA. Multiplex PCR with 30 forward and 13 reverse primers amplified the TCR beta CDR3. TCRdb passed the multiplex PCR reads through MiXCR, listing each CDR3 protein once. The sample lists approximately 260,000 distinct CDR3 sequences; approximately 50% were seen once. The chain joins TRBV2 to TRBJ1-4; D perhaps matches TRBD1 (6 bases). Sequencing was carried out using peripheral blood mononuclear cells (PBMCs). This clonotype was obtained from a man between 18 and 29 years old with type 2 diabetes. CDR3 protein: CASTWTADNEKLFF. The CDR3, as DNA: TGTGCCAGCACCTGGACAGCTGATAATGAAAAACTGTTTTTT. Drawing the rest from reference TRBV2 and TRBJ1-4, the complete variable domain is EPEVTQTPSHQVTQMGQEVILRCVPISNHLYFYWYRQILGQKVEFLVSFYNNEISEKSEIFDDQFSVERPDGSNFTLKIRSTKLEDSAMYFCASTWTADNEKLFFGSGTQLSVL.